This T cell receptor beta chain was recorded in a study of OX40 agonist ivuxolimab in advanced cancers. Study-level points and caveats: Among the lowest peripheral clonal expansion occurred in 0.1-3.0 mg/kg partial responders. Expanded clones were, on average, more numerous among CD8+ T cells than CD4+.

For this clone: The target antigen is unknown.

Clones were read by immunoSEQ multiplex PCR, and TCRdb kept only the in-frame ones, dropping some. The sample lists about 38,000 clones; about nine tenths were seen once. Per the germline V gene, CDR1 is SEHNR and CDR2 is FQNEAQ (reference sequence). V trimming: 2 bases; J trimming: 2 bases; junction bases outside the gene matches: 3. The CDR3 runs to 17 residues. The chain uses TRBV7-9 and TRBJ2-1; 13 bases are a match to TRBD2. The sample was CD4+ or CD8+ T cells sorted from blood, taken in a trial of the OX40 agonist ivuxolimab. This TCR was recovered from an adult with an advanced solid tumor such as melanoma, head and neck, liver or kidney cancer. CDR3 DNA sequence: TGTGCCAGCAGCTTACCACTAGCGGGAGGGCCCTACAATGAGCAGTTCTTC. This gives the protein CASSLPLAGGPYNEQFF.